The source of this T cell receptor (beta chain) is a study of PD-L1 blockade in urothelial cancer. For the study at large: About 90% of the roughly 30 patients comprised males who had bladder-origin urothelial cancer. A median approximately 150,000 T cells were found in blood samples.

With V trimmed by 5 bases and J by 8 bases, 11 bases remained unmatched. Germline loops: CDR1 LGHNT, CDR2 FRNRAP. CDR3 length equals 15 residues. Time point indicated: peripheral blood 6 weeks after treatment start. Urothelial carcinoma in patients was locally advanced or metastatic. Between 1 and 8 samples per patient were obtained, pretreatment and on-treatment. Method: immunoSEQ multiplex PCR; TCRdb's copy keeps in-frame clones and lacks some. The sample shows tens of thousands of clones, 75% to 85% of them seen only once. This clonotype originated in a man in his 70s with urothelial cancer. The sequencing here drew on PBMCs, taken around atezolizumab (anti-PD-L1) treatment. This chain links TRBV12-5 with TRBJ1-2, with TRBD1 matching over 10 bases. This CDR3 is CASGPSTGGKGGYTF. CDR3 DNA: TGTGCTAGTGGTCCATCGACAGGGGGCAAGGGAGGCTACACCTTC.